The 19 T cell receptor beta chains below all came from one sample that was sequenced in a study of early T cells in non-severe SARS-CoV-2 infection (TCRdb year 2021). Library prep was done by 5' RACE. Instrument on record: NextSeq 500. Clones were called with MiXCR by TCRdb after fastp trimmed the public reads at Q25, and only in-frame beta chains were retained. Every distinct CDR3 protein forms one entry, paired with its most common genes and DNA. Across this sample there are approximately 70,000 distinct CDR3 sequences, with 4.6% seen only once. The top ten constitute roughly 3.9% of the sample. The material sequenced was whole blood, taken at baseline. These receptors all come from an adult who was a healthcare worker with PCR-confirmed SARS-CoV-2 infection or an uninfected control (not recorded which). The donor label of this sample is uncertain.

The rearrangement joins TRBV7-2 to TRBJ1-2; TRBD1 aligns across 11 bases. Germline loops: CDR1 SGHTA, CDR2 FQGNSA. The V and J ends lost 2 bases and 4 bases, in that order; junction bases with no gene match: 9. This CDR3 spans 17 amino acids. The CDR3 DNA reads TGTGCCAGCAGCTTAACCCGGGACAGGGGGTTTAGCTATGGCTACACCTTC. This codes for CASSLTRDRGFSYGYTF.

At least ten counts were recorded for this clonotype. CDR3 loop: CASSLTSGGYGYTF. The CDR3 DNA reads as TGTGCCAGCAGCTTAACCTCAGGGGGCTATGGCTACACCTTC. The rearrangement uses TRBV7-6 and TRBJ1-2; 7 nucleotides match TRBD1. Germline V gives CDR1 SGHVS, CDR2 FNYEAQ. V was clipped by 2 bases and J by 4 bases; unmatched bases: 4. This CDR3 region has 14 residues. Full variable domain (outside the CDR3, taken from reference TRBV7-6 and TRBJ1-2): GAGVSQSPRYKVTKRGQDVALRCDPISGHVSLYWYRQALGQGPEFLTYFNYEAQQDKSGLPNDRFSAERPEGSISTLTIQRTEQRDSAMYRCASSLTSGGYGYTFGSGTRLTVV.

At least ten counts were recorded for this clonotype. The gene calls are TRBV7-2 and TRBJ2-5; the match to TRBD1 covers 8 bases. CDR3 length equals 14 residues. Germline lookup yields CDR1 SGHTA and CDR2 FQGNSA. The V segment lost 4 bases and the J segment 2 bases; nucleotides outside the gene matches: 3. Here the CDR3 reads CASSYGQGQETQYF. The CDR3 DNA follows: TGTGCCAGCAGCTACGGACAGGGACAAGAGACCCAGTACTTC. Full variable domain (outside the CDR3, taken from reference TRBV7-2 and TRBJ2-5): GAGVSQSPSNKVTEKGKDVELRCDPISGHTALYWYRQSLGQGLEFLIYFQGNSAPDKSGLPSDRFSAERTGGSVSTLTIQRTQQEDSAVYLCASSYGQGQETQYFGPGTRLLVL.

This clonotype was counted only a few times. The V and J genes are TRBV10-3 and TRBJ2-3, with D possibly being TRBD2 (7 bases). V lost 10 bases to trimming and J lost 4 bases, with 18 bases between them. This CDR3 is built from 14 residues. Germline CDR1 and CDR2: ENHRY and SYGVKD. The CDR3 nucleotides read TGTGCCAGTACGACAGGTGGGGGGGCAGATACGCAGTATTTT. The encoded protein is CASTTGGGADTQYF.

There are many counts of this clonotype. The rearrangement links TRBV7-9 to TRBJ2-5; 9 nucleotides agree with TRBD1. Losses at the gene ends were 4 bases for V and 4 bases for J; bases not matched to a gene: 4. The CDR3 has 14 amino acids. Germline CDR1 SEHNR, CDR2 FQNEAQ (reference sequence). Here the CDR3 reads CASSSGQGGETQYF. The CDR3 DNA reads TGTGCCAGCAGCTCGGGACAGGGTGGAGAGACCCAGTACTTC.

The rearrangement joins TRBV4-2 to TRBJ2-7, with D hard to call. Trimming removed 0 bases from V and 4 bases from J, with 10 bases in between. Germline V CDR1 and CDR2: LGHNA, YNFKEQ. The CDR3 sequence is 14 residues long. CDR3 DNA: TGTGCCAGCAGCCAAGACGCGACTGGTTACGAGCAGTACTTC. Its protein product is CASSQDATGYEQYF.

This clonotype has at least ten counts. The chain joins TRBV7-9 to TRBJ2-7, with a tentative D call TRBD1 (5 bases). CDR3 length: 14 amino acids. Germline loops: CDR1 SEHNR, CDR2 FQNEAQ (reference sequence). The V end lost 3 bases, the J end lost 2 bases, and 11 bases lay between the germline ends. The CDR3 loop reads CASSFGRVPYEQYF. In nucleotides, the CDR3 is TGTGCCAGCAGCTTCGGCAGGGTCCCCTACGAGCAGTACTTC. Variable domain in full (rest from reference TRBV7-9 and TRBJ2-7): DTGVSQNPRHKITKRGQNVTFRCDPISEHNRLYWYRQTLGQGPEFLTYFQNEAQLEKSRLLSDRFSAERPKGSFSTLEIQRTEQGDSAMYLCASSFGRVPYEQYFGPGTRLTVT.

This clonotype occurred many times. The chain links TRBV6-2 or TRBV6-3 to TRBJ2-7; 12 bases fit TRBD2. Germline V gene lookup returns CDR1 MNHEY and CDR2 SVGEGT. The CDR3 spans 16 residues. With V trimmed by 4 bases and J by 6 bases, 10 bases remained unmatched. The CDR3 coding sequence is TGTGCCAGCAGTTTCCCCGGGACTAGCGGGTCAGTCGAGCAGTACTTC. Amino acids: CASSFPGTSGSVEQYF.

The table lists this clonotype with many counts. V is TRBV6-1 and J is TRBJ2-1; D perhaps matches TRBD2 (6 bases). There are 14 residues in the CDR3. V dropped 3 bases and J dropped 2 bases, with 8 bases sitting between them. Per germline, CDR1 MNHNS and CDR2 SASEGT. The CDR3 DNA follows: TGTGCCAGCAGTGAGGACTACACCTACAATGAGCAGTTCTTC. Translating gives CASSEDYTYNEQFF.

In this sample, this clonotype turned up many times. V usage is TRBV4-2 and J usage is TRBJ2-7; D possibly corresponds to TRBD2 (6 bases). V gave up 0 bases and J gave up 9 bases, with 6 bases separating them. In germline, CDR1 is LGHNA, CDR2 YNFKEQ. The CDR3 totals 11 residues. The CDR3 spells CASSQEGGQYF. Here the CDR3 DNA reads TGTGCCAGCAGCCAAGAGGGAGGGCAGTACTTC.

This clonotype was seen repeatedly, ten times or more. The chain joins TRBV7-2 to TRBJ2-7, with 9 bases fitting TRBD1. The CDR3 consists of 15 residues. V lost 5 bases and J lost 5; bases outside the gene matches: 10. Germline V gene lookup returns CDR1 SGHTA and CDR2 FQGNSA. CDR3 nucleotides: TGTGCCAGCAGCCGGGCCGGGACAGGGACCCACGAGCAGTACTTC. It encodes CASSRAGTGTHEQYF.

This sequence joins TRBV4-2 and TRBJ2-7; D gene uncertain. The germline CDR1 and CDR2 sequences are LGHNA and YNFKEQ. Trimming removed 0 bases from V and 0 bases from J, with 9 bases in between. The CDR3 is 15 residues long. CDR3 sequence (DNA): TGTGCCAGCAGCCAAGAGATCGGAAGCTCCTACGAGCAGTACTTC. This gives the protein CASSQEIGSSYEQYF.

This chain links TRBV6-5 with TRBJ1-4; D remains ambiguous. V gave up 2 bases and J gave up 0 bases, with 4 bases separating them. CDR1 MNHEY and CDR2 SVGAGI come from the germline V gene. This CDR3 has 14 amino acids. The CDR3 region is CASSYRSTNEKLFF. The CDR3 DNA reads as TGTGCCAGCAGTTACCGGTCAACTAATGAAAAACTGTTTTTT.

The V and J genes are TRBV12-3 or TRBV12-4 and TRBJ2-3; no reliable D call. V was pared by 2 bases and J by 4 bases, with 10 bases between. This CDR3 contains 14 residues. The CDR3 DNA is TGTGCCAGCAGTTTATCATCCCAATCAGATACGCAGTATTTT. This sequence encodes CASSLSSQSDTQYF.

This sequence joins TRBV27 and TRBJ2-7, with 8 bases lining up with TRBD1. The J segment lost 1 base and the V segment lost 0 bases, leaving 5 bases of the junction unmatched. Germline loops: CDR1 MNHEY, CDR2 SMNVEV (reference sequence). CDR3 length equals 16 residues. CDR3 sequence: CASSLSPGQASYEQYF. CDR3 in DNA: TGTGCCAGCAGTTTATCCCCGGGACAGGCGTCCTACGAGCAGTACTTC.

The V and J genes are TRBV5-4 and TRBJ1-2; D unclear. The CDR3 is made up of 14 amino acids. Germline-derived CDR1 and CDR2 are SGHNT and YYREEE (reference sequence). V was trimmed by 1 base and J by 1 base, leaving 8 bases between them. CDR3 loop: CASSLTSNNYGYTF. The CDR3, as DNA: TGTGCCAGCAGCTTGACATCCAATAACTATGGCTACACCTTC.

This clonotype occurred a few times. The V call is TRBV18, the J call TRBJ2-7; D is unresolved. Germline V gene data show CDR1 as KGHSH and CDR2 as LQKENI. V was pared by 2 bases and J by 0 bases, with 8 bases between. This CDR3 comprises 14 residues. Here the CDR3 reads CASSPAPASYEQYF. CDR3 DNA sequence: TGTGCCAGCTCACCAGCTCCCGCCTCCTACGAGCAGTACTTC.

This clonotype showed up many times. This sequence joins TRBV29-1 and TRBJ1-2; D ambiguous. The V and J ends lost 7 bases and 7 bases respectively, with 7 bases between them. Per the germline V gene, CDR1 is SQVTM and CDR2 is ANQGSEA. This CDR3 is built from 9 residues. The CDR3 sequence: CSADPGYTF. The CDR3 DNA sequence: TGCAGCGCCGATCCTGGCTACACCTTC.

This clonotype appeared many times. The DNA is omitted, as the CDR3 cannot be located on it reliably, and the CDR3 follows TCRdb's listing. The chain joins TRBV6-4 to TRBJ1-1; no check of the table's D call, TRBD1, against the DNA was made. A total of 13 residues make up the CDR3, ends included. Germline V gene data show CDR1 as MRHNA and CDR2 as SNTAGT. CDR3 sequence reads: CASSDLVGRGTFF.